These 14 T cell receptor beta chains came from one sample sequenced in a study of OX40 agonist ivuxolimab in advanced cancers. Sequencing used immunoSEQ multiplex PCR; TCRdb keeps in-frame clones, though not all of them. The table has tens of thousands of clones, about three quarters seen once. The specimen was CD4+ or CD8+ T cells sorted from blood, collected in a trial of the OX40 agonist ivuxolimab. These receptors were obtained from an adult with an advanced solid tumor such as melanoma, head and neck, liver or kidney cancer.

This sequence joins TRBV5-6 and TRBJ1-2, with D hard to call. Between the trimmed V and J ends, which lost 1 base and 7 bases, there was a span of 5 bases. The CDR3 is 11 residues long. CDR1 is SGHDT and CDR2 is YYEEEE in the germline V gene. CDR3 in amino acids: CASSLRRGYTF. Written as DNA, the CDR3 is TGTGCCAGCAGCTTGAGGCGTGGCTACACCTTC.

This clone turned up a few times. This chain uses TRBV19 with TRBJ1-1, with D hard to call. The V end lost 3 bases, the J end lost 6 bases, and 11 bases lay between the germline ends. The length of the CDR3 is 13 residues. Per germline, CDR1 LNHDA and CDR2 SQIVND (reference sequence). The CDR3 region is CASSIGVWAEAFF. The DNA for the CDR3 is TGTGCCAGTAGTATCGGAGTCTGGGCTGAAGCTTTCTTT.

V is TRBV30 and J is TRBJ1-3; the D is unclear. V was cut by 4 bases and J by 4 bases, with 8 bases left in between. Germline loops: CDR1 GTSNPN, CDR2 SVGIG (reference sequence). The CDR3 covers 12 residues. Here the CDR3 reads CAWKSIGNTIYF. CDR3 in DNA: TGTGCCTGGAAATCGATAGGAAACACCATATATTTT.

This rearrangement joins TRBV13 to TRBJ1-4; 10 bases map to TRBD1. CDR1 is PRHDT, CDR2 FYEKMQ, per germline (reference sequence). Trimming cost V 5 bases and J 5 bases; bases outside gene matches: 5. The CDR3 is 15 residues long. The CDR3 loop reads CASSPLGQGNEKLFF. The CDR3 coding sequence is TGTGCCAGCAGCCCCTTGGGACAGGGGAATGAAAAACTGTTTTTT.

This chain uses TRBV7-6 with TRBJ1-2; possibly TRBD1 for D (5 bases). The CDR3 covers 16 residues. CDR1 is SGHVS and CDR2 is FNYEAQ in the germline V gene. Trimming shortened V by 5 bases and J by 4 bases, and 20 bases separated the two germline ends. The CDR3: CASSPGVLGGGYGYTF. The DNA of the CDR3 is TGTGCCAGCAGCCCAGGAGTCCTGGGGGGAGGCTATGGCTACACCTTC. The full variable domain, its missing parts supplied by reference TRBV7-6 and TRBJ1-2, is GAGVSQSPRYKVTKRGQDVALRCDPISGHVSLYWYRQALGQGPEFLTYFNYEAQQDKSGLPNDRFSAERPEGSISTLTIQRTEQRDSAMYRCASSPGVLGGGYGYTFGSGTRLTVV.

This clone was recorded only once. The chain couples TRBV5-1 to TRBJ2-5, with TRBD2 identical over 13 bases. V lost 4 bases and J lost 2; bases outside the gene matches: 5. Germline CDR1 and CDR2: SGHRS and YFSETQ. The CDR3 loop spans 16 amino acids. This chain's CDR3 is CASSKTSGGLQETQYF. The DNA for the CDR3 is TGCGCCAGCAGCAAGACTAGCGGGGGGCTTCAAGAGACCCAGTACTTC.

This clone has more than one count but fewer than ten. The rearrangement links TRBV7-9 to TRBJ1-2; 9 bases fit TRBD1. The CDR3 is 14 amino acids. In germline, CDR1 is SEHNR, CDR2 FQNEAQ (reference sequence). J was trimmed by 4 bases and V by 2 bases; bases with no gene match: 2. The CDR3 coding sequence is TGTGCCAGCAGCTTACCGGGACAGGGCTATGGCTACACCTTC. This encodes CASSLPGQGYGYTF. Together with reference TRBV7-9 and TRBJ1-2, the CDR3 gives the full variable domain: DTGVSQNPRHKITKRGQNVTFRCDPISEHNRLYWYRQTLGQGPEFLTYFQNEAQLEKSRLLSDRFSAERPKGSFSTLEIQRTEQGDSAMYLCASSLPGQGYGYTFGSGTRLTVV.

The rearrangement uses TRBV7-8 and TRBJ1-1; TRBD1 might be the D (5 bases). Germline lookup yields CDR1 SGHVS and CDR2 FQNEAQ. This CDR3 is 14 amino acids long. Trimming pared 4 bases from V and 4 bases from J, leaving 13 bases between. CDR3 coding DNA: TGTGCCAGCAGCTCTGGCCTCGGGGGCACTGAAGCTTTCTTT. Protein product: CASSSGLGGTEAFF.

This clone was seen a handful of times. The V call is TRBV13, the J call TRBJ1-2; possibly TRBD1 for D (6 bases). Per germline, CDR1 PRHDT and CDR2 FYEKMQ (reference sequence). The CDR3 extends over 16 amino acids. The V and J ends lost 4 bases and 2 bases respectively, with 17 bases between them. The CDR3 spells CASSSIGITGNYGYTF. The CDR3 DNA sequence: TGTGCCAGCAGCTCAATCGGGATAACAGGGAACTATGGCTACACCTTC. The complete variable domain, with remaining parts taken from reference TRBV13 and TRBJ1-2, reads AAGVIQSPRHLIKEKRETATLKCYPIPRHDTVYWYQQGPGQDPQFLISFYEKMQSDKGSIPDRFSAQQFSDYHSELNMSSLELGDSALYFCASSSIGITGNYGYTFGSGTRLTVV.

The chain is built from TRBV19 and TRBJ2-3; TRBD1 agrees at 11 bases. CDR3 length equals 15 residues. Germline V gene data show CDR1 as LNHDA and CDR2 as SQIVND (reference sequence). V dropped 6 bases and J dropped 6; count of bases not matched to a gene: 8. In DNA form, the CDR3 reads TGTGCCAGTAGGCGGGACAGGGGGTCAGGGGATACGCAGTATTTT. This codes for CASRRDRGSGDTQYF.

This sequence joins TRBV7-3 and TRBJ2-3; D gene uncertain. With 1 base removed from V and 5 bases from J, the gap between germline ends came to 7 bases. The germline V gene encodes CDR1 SGHTA and CDR2 FQGTGA. CDR3 size: 13 residues. The CDR3 loop is CASSLKAVDTQYF. The CDR3 nucleotides are TGTGCCAGCAGCTTAAAGGCTGTAGATACGCAGTATTTT.

J is TRBJ1-1 and V is TRBV9, with D unclear. Trimming took off 0 bases at V and 0 bases at J, with 9 bases between the two ends. The CDR3 has 15 residues. Per germline, CDR1 SGDLS and CDR2 YYNGEE. DNA for the CDR3: TGTGCCAGCAGCGTAGGCAGCGGCATGAACACTGAAGCTTTCTTT. Residues: CASSVGSGMNTEAFF.

The chain joins TRBV11-2 to TRBJ1-2; D might be TRBD1 (5 bases). Germline CDR1 reads SGHAT; CDR2 reads FQNNGV. Trimming left V 1 base short and J 2 bases short, with 14 bases between. The CDR3 is 16 amino acids. The CDR3 bases are TGTGCCAGCAGCTTAGGGGTCCAGGGTCTCAACTATGGCTACACCTTC. It encodes CASSLGVQGLNYGYTF.

Written as DNA, the CDR3 is TGTGCCAGTAGTATTGCGACACCCTTGAATGAGCAGTTCTTC. Amino acid sequence: CASSIATPLNEQFF. The chain recombines TRBV19 with TRBJ2-1; D call uncertain. Trimming removed 3 bases from V and 7 bases from J, with 13 bases in between. This CDR3 region has 14 residues. Germline V gene lookup returns CDR1 LNHDA and CDR2 SQIVND (reference sequence).